The 15 T cell receptor beta chains reported below all come from one sample, sequenced in a study of human T cells and chemical hapten exposure. TCRdb ran MiXCR on the RACE reads and lists one entry per CDR3 protein. The table shows 250,000 or so distinct CDR3 sequences, with about 8.1% occurring only once. Time point noted: pre-sensitization, week 0. Treatment in this sample: therapeutic diphenylcyclopropenone sensitization with weekly scalp DPC. The sequenced sample was whole blood, obtained in connection with sensitization to the hapten diphenylcyclopropenone (DPC). The receptors shown here come from a woman aged 40 to 50 with alopecia areata. Some clones in this sample may be carry-over from other donors' samples.

This clonotype was seen many times. The CDR3, as DNA: TGTGCCAGCAGTGACTCAGGCAGGGGGGCTGAAGCTTTCTTT. This gives the protein CASSDSGRGAEAFF. V is TRBV6-4 and J is TRBJ1-1; TRBD1 matches at 7 bases. V lost 0 bases and J lost 6; bases outside the gene matches: 4. CDR1 and CDR2 from the germline V gene are MRHNA and SNTAGT. The CDR3 totals 14 residues.

V is TRBV20-1 and J is TRBJ2-4; D ambiguous. This CDR3 comprises 13 residues. CDR1 and CDR2 (germline): DFQATT, SNEGSKA (reference sequence). V lost 7 bases, J lost 0 bases, and 10 bases lay in between. In DNA, the CDR3 is TGCAGTGTCCGCGGTCTAGCCAAAAACATTCAGTACTTC. It translates to CSVRGLAKNIQYF.

This clonotype was observed a few times. The chain employs TRBV20-1 and TRBJ2-1, with TRBD2 matching 7 bases. Germline CDR1 is DFQATT and CDR2 is SNEGSKA (reference sequence). The CDR3 is made up of 15 amino acids. The ends lost 6 bases at V and 0 bases at J; junction bases unmatched: 8. The CDR3 here is CSAGRTRNSYNEQFF. For the CDR3, the DNA is TGCAGTGCGGGAAGGACTAGGAACTCCTACAATGAGCAGTTCTTC.

This clonotype has at least ten counts. V is TRBV7-9 and J is TRBJ1-3; no definite D call. The CDR3 covers 13 residues. The germline V and J ends were trimmed by 0 bases and 2 bases, with 2 bases remaining between them. Germline V gives CDR1 SEHNR, CDR2 FQNEAQ (reference sequence). The CDR3 sequence: CASSLAAGNTIYF. As DNA, the CDR3 is TGTGCCAGCAGCTTAGCCGCTGGAAACACCATATATTTT.

This sequence joins TRBV28 and TRBJ2-4, with 8 bases lining up with TRBD1. The length of the CDR3 is 14 residues. Trimming removed 7 bases from V and 5 bases from J; junction bases left unmatched: 7. Germline CDR1 reads MDHEN; CDR2 reads SYDVKM. The DNA of the CDR3 is TGTGCCAGCAAACGGTCAGGGGGCCAAAACATTCAGTACTTC. It codes for CASKRSGGQNIQYF. Together with reference TRBV28 and TRBJ2-4, the CDR3 gives the full variable domain: DVKVTQSSRYLVKRTGEKVFLECVQDMDHENMFWYRQDPGLGLRLIYFSYDVKMKEKGDIPEGYSVSREKKERFSLILESASTNQTSMYLCASKRSGGQNIQYFGAGTRLSVL.

This clonotype was detected many times. This chain uses TRBV29-1 with TRBJ2-3; perhaps TRBD1 as D (5 bases). V lost 4 bases and J 0 bases, leaving 8 bases between the germline ends. The germline gives CDR1 SQVTM, CDR2 ANQGSEA. There are 13 residues in the CDR3. The CDR3 nucleotides are TGCAGCGTTGGGGGCGGTAGCACAGATACGCAGTATTTT. This codes for CSVGGGSTDTQYF.

As for this clonotype: One end of the junction is discordant with germline, which a read error may explain. V and J are TRBV4-3 and TRBJ1-1; tentative D call: TRBD1 (6 bases). The CDR3 consists of 14 residues. CDR1 is LGHNA and CDR2 is YSLEER in the germline V gene. The CDR3 DNA sequence: TGCGCCAACAGCCAAGTTCCGACAGGCACTGAAGCTTTTTTT. Amino acids: CANSQVPTGTEAFF.

V and J are TRBV4-1 and TRBJ2-2; D may be TRBD1 or TRBD2 (5 bases each). This CDR3 has 16 residues. Germline loops: CDR1 MGHRA, CDR2 YSYEKL. V dropped 0 bases and J dropped 5 bases, with 13 bases sitting between them. For the CDR3, the DNA is TGCGCCAGCAGCCAAGAGGGGGACCTATTAACCGGGGAGCTGTTTTTT. Its protein product is CASSQEGDLLTGELFF.

The chain links TRBV10-3 to TRBJ1-6, with TRBD1 identical over 7 bases. Per germline, CDR1 ENHRY and CDR2 SYGVKD. This CDR3 is built from 14 residues. V lost 6 bases to trimming and J lost 6 bases; unmatched junction nucleotides: 5. The CDR3 DNA follows: TGTGCCATCAGGAATACAGGGGCTAATTCACCCCTCCACTTT. This codes for CAIRNTGANSPLHF.

The rearrangement links TRBV7-2 to TRBJ1-2; D not certain. Trimming removed 5 bases at V and 1 base at J, with 8 bases between. Germline V CDR1 and CDR2: SGHTA, FQGNSA. The CDR3 has 13 amino acids. The CDR3 DNA follows: TGTGCCAGCAGCCCAACCTTTAACTATGGCTACACCTTC. Protein sequence: CASSPTFNYGYTF.

This clonotype was observed many times. This chain links TRBV10-3 with TRBJ2-3, with 7 bases lining up with TRBD1. With 6 bases clipped from V and 3 bases from J, the junction kept 9 bases outside the gene matches. CDR3 length: 15 residues. From germline, CDR1 is ENHRY and CDR2 SYGVKD. The CDR3 DNA follows: TGTGCCATCAGGGGCGTCACAGGGGAGACAGATACGCAGTATTTT. Translating it yields CAIRGVTGETDTQYF.

The chain links TRBV5-1 to TRBJ2-7, with TRBD2 matching over 10 bases. The CDR3 spans 16 residues. Losses at the gene ends were 1 base for V and 2 bases for J; bases not matched to a gene: 6. Germline V CDR1 and CDR2: SGHRS, YFSETQ. The CDR3 DNA sequence: TGCGCCAGCAGCTTGAACTTAGCGGGAGGAACCTACGAGCAGTACTTC. This sequence encodes CASSLNLAGGTYEQYF.

This clonotype occurred many times. The rearrangement uses TRBV6-5 and TRBJ2-1; 8 nucleotides align to TRBD2. With 4 bases clipped from V and 4 bases from J, the junction kept 6 bases outside the gene matches. The germline gives CDR1 MNHEY, CDR2 SVGAGI. The CDR3 consists of 15 residues. CDR3 sequence reads: CASSFTSGLYNEQFF. The CDR3 nucleotides read TGTGCCAGCAGTTTTACTAGCGGATTATACAATGAGCAGTTCTTC.

This sequence joins TRBV29-1 and TRBJ2-3; TRBD2 matches at 8 bases. Germline V lookup: CDR1 SQVTM, CDR2 ANQGSEA. Germline trimming cut 0 bases from V and 1 base from J; bases unmatched to any gene: 0. The CDR3 length is 14 residues. The CDR3 spells CSVEDSGGTDTQYF. In nucleotides, the CDR3 is TGCAGCGTTGAAGATAGCGGGGGCACAGATACGCAGTATTTT.

The rearrangement links TRBV12-3 or TRBV12-4 to TRBJ1-4; possibly TRBD1 for D (5 bases). V lost 6 bases and J 8 bases, leaving 19 bases between the germline ends. This CDR3 is built from 15 residues. Here the CDR3 reads CASSPRRGGLEKLFF. The DNA of the CDR3 is TGTGCCAGCAGCCCAAGGCGGGGGGGATTAGAAAAACTGTTTTTT.